This T cell receptor beta chain emerged from a study of T-cell reconstitution after alpha-beta-depleted transplantation in children. A remark on this clonotype: A read error may produce the germline difference seen at one junction end.

Using unique molecular identifiers, the investigators prepared the TCRbeta library. TCRdb fed the PCR reads into MiXCR, producing one record per CDR3 protein. The table has about 1,000,000 distinct CDR3 sequences, around 30% seen once; the top ten hold over 25%. The germline V gene encodes CDR1 PRHDT and CDR2 FYEKMQ (reference sequence). The CDR3 has 14 residues. The chain links TRBV13 to TRBJ2-1; D unresolved. The origin of this receptor is a boy younger than two who had a stem cell transplant for SCID, so the T cells may come from the graft donor. The input for sequencing was PBMCs, mostly from graft donor cells, taken 360 days after TCRalphabeta/CD19-depleted stem cell transplant. The CDR3 here is CASSPYVPGNEQFF. CDR3 DNA sequence: TGTGCTAGCAGCCCCTATGTCCCTGGGAATGAGCAGTTCTTC.